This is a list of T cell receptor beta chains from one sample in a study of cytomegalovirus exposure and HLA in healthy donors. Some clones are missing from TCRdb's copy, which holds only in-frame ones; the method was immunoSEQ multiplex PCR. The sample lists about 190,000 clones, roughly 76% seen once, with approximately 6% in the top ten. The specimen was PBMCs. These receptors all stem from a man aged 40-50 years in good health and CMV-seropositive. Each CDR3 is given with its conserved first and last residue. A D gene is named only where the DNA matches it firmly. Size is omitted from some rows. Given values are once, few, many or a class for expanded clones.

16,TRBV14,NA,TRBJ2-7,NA,TGTGCCAGCAGCCCCCCAGGGACACAAAGTTCCTACGAGCAGTACTTC,CASSPPGTQSSYEQYF
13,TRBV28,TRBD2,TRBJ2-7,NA,TGTGCCAGTGGATTAGCGGGGTCCTACGAGCAGTACTTC,CASGLAGSYEQYF
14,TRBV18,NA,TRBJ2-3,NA,TGTGCCAGCTCGCTGGCGAGCGTTCCAGATACGCAGTATTTT,CASSLASVPDTQYF
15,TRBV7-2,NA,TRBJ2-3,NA,TGTGCCAGCAGCCCGGTTGGGGCAGACACAGATACGCAGTATTTT,CASSPVGADTDTQYF
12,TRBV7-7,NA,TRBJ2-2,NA,TGTGCTAGCAGCTTCGGTATCGGGGAGCTGTTTTTT,CASSFGIGELFF
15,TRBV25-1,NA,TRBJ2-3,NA,TGTGCCAGCAGTTCGTCAGGGGGGAGCACAGATACGCAGTATTTT,CASSSSGGSTDTQYF
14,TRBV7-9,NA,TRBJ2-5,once,TGTGCCAGCGCTGTAGCGATCCTCGTTGAGACCCAGTACTTC,CASAVAILVETQYF
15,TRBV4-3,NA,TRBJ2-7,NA,TGCGCCAGCAGCCAAGATCGAGGTAGCTCCTACGAGCAGTACTTC,CASSQDRGSSYEQYF
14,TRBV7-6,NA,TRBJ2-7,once,TGTGCCAGCAGCTTAGGCTGGCCCACCTACGAGCAGTACTTC,CASSLGWPTYEQYF
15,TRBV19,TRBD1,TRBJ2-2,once,TGTGCCAGTAGTACATCCGGGACAGTAACCGGGGAGCTGTTTTTT,CASSTSGTVTGELFF
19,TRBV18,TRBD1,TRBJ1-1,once,TGTGCCAGCTCACCACTGGGGACAGGGGGGGGAGGGAAGAACACTGAAGCTTTCTTT,CASSPLGTGGGGKNTEAFF
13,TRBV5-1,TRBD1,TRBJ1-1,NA,TGCGCCAGCAGCATGTCCGGGACAGGGTCAGCTTTCTTT,CASSMSGTGSAFF
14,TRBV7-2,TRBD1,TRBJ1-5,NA,TGTGCCAGCAGCTTGGATCCGAAGACAGGGAGCTTACATTTT,CASSLDPKTGSLHF
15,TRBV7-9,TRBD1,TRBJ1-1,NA,TGTGCCAGCAGCTTAGTAGGGACAGGGTCCACTGAAGCTTTCTTT,CASSLVGTGSTEAFF
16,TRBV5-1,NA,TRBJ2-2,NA,TGCGCCAGCAGCTTCTTCTCTTTGCGGCAAGCCGGGGAGCTGTTTTTT,CASSFFSLRQAGELFF
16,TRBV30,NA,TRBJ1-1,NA,TGTGCCTGGAGTGTTCTCATGCCTAGGGGGAACACTGAAGCTTTCTTT,CAWSVLMPRGNTEAFF
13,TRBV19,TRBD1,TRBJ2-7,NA,TGTGCCAGCTCCGGACAGGTGAACTACGAGCAGTACTTC,CASSGQVNYEQYF
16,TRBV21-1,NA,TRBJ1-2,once,TGTGCCAGCAGCTTGCGACAGGGGTCGTCCACTCATGGCTACACCTTC,CASSLRQGSSTHGYTF
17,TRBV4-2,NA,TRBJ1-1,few,TGTGCCAGCAGCCAAGAAGTAACCGGGCAGGTGGGAGCTGAAGCTTTCTTT,CASSQEVTGQVGAEAFF
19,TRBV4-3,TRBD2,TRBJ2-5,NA,TGCGCCAGCAGCCTCTCCCCTGGACTAGCGGGGCCTTACCAAGAGACCCAGTACTTC,CASSLSPGLAGPYQETQYF
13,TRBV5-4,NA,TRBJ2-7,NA,TGTGCCAGCAGCTTGCAAGGGACTTACGAGCAGTACTTC,CASSLQGTYEQYF
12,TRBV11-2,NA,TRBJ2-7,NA,TGTGCCAGCAGCTTAGACAGGGACGAGCAGTACTTC,CASSLDRDEQYF
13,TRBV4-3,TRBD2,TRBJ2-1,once,TGCGCCAGCGCTGCCGGGGGGGGCACTGAGCAGTTCTTC,CASAAGGGTEQFF
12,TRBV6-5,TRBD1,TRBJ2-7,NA,TGTGCCAGCGGGGACAGGGGACGCGAGCAGTACTTC,CASGDRGREQYF
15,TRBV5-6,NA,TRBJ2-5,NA,TGTGCCAGCAGCTTGGTTCGGGGGGCCAAAGAGACCCAGTACTTC,CASSLVRGAKETQYF
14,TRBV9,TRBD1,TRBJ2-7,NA,TGTGCCAGCAGCTCCACCGGACAGGGTTACGAGCAGTACTTC,CASSSTGQGYEQYF
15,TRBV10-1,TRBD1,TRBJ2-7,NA,TGCGCCAGCAGTGAGTCCGGGACAGGGGCCTACGAGCAGTACTTC,CASSESGTGAYEQYF
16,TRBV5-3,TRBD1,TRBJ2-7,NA,TGTGCCAGAAGCTTGGAACGGGACAGGGGGACTTGCGAGCAGTACTTC,CARSLERDRGTCEQYF
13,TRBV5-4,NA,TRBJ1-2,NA,TGTGCCAGCAGCTTTAACCCAGACTATGGCTACACCTTC,CASSFNPDYGYTF
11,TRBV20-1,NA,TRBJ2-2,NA,TGCAGTGCTAACAGGGTGGGGGAGCTGTTTTTT,CSANRVGELFF
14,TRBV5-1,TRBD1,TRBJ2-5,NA,TGCGCCAGCAGCGCAACGACAGGGATAGAGACCCAGTACTTC,CASSATTGIETQYF
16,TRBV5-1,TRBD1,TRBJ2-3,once,TGCGCCAGCAGCTTTGCCGGGACAGGGAGCACAGATACGCAGTATTTT,CASSFAGTGSTDTQYF
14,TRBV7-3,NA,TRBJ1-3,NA,TGTGCCAGCAGCTTAACCAGTTACCTGGACACCATATATTTT,CASSLTSYLDTIYF
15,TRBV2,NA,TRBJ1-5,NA,TGTGCCAGCAGTGAATGGGGGGAAAGCAATCAGCCCCAGCATTTT,CASSEWGESNQPQHF
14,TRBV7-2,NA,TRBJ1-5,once,TGTGCCAGCAGCCCCCGGGGGGAGGGTCAGCCCCAGCATTTT,CASSPRGEGQPQHF
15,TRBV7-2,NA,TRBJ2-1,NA,TGTGCCAGCAGCTCCGAATGGAGACTTAACAATGAGCAGTTCTTC,CASSSEWRLNNEQFF
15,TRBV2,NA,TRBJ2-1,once,TGTGCCAGCGGAACCCAGGGGATTCGATACAATGAGCAGTTCTTC,CASGTQGIRYNEQFF
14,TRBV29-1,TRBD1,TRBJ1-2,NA,TGCAGCGTGGACTCCGGGACAGGAGTCTATGGCTACACCTTC,CSVDSGTGVYGYTF
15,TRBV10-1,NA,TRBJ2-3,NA,TGCGCCAGCACCCTCGGGGATGGAAGTACAGATACGCAGTATTTT,CASTLGDGSTDTQYF
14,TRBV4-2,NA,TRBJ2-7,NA,TGTGCCAGCAGCCAAGTCCCAGGGCCCTACGAGCAGTACTTC,CASSQVPGPYEQYF
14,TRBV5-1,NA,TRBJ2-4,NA,TGCGCCAGCAGCTTGGAAGGACCTCCAGGGATTCAGTACTTC,CASSLEGPPGIQYF
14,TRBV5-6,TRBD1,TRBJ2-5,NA,TGTGCCAGCAGCTTGGCTGACAGGGTTGAGACCCAGTACTTC,CASSLADRVETQYF
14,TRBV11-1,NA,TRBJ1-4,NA,TGTGCCAGCAGCGACCCGGGACAAACAGAAAAACTGTTTTTT,CASSDPGQTEKLFF
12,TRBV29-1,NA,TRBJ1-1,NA,TGCAGCGCCGTAGGGGTGGAGACTGAAGCTTTCTTT,CSAVGVETEAFF
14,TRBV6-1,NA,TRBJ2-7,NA,TGTGCCAGCAGTGGTGCAGGGGTTCGCTACGAGCAGTACTTC,CASSGAGVRYEQYF
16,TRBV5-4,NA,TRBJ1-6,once,TGTGCCAGCAGCTTGGGCAGGTCCACCTATAATTCACCCCTCCACTTT,CASSLGRSTYNSPLHF
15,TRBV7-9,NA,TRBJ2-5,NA,TGTTCCAGCAGCTTTACCTCGGCAGGGAAGGGGACCCAGTACTTC,CSSSFTSAGKGTQYF
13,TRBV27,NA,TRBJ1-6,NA,TGTGCCAGCAGTTTCCGGAGGGATTCACCCCTCCACTTT,CASSFRRDSPLHF
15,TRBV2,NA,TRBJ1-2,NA,TGTGCCAGCAGTGAGCAACAGGCGACTAACTATGGCTACACCTTC,CASSEQQATNYGYTF
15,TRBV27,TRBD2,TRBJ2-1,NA,TGTGCCAGCACTCCGACTAGCGGGGGTAGCAATGAGCAGTTCTTC,CASTPTSGGSNEQFF
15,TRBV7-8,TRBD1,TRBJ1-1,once,TGTGCCAGCAGCTCTACCCGAGACAGGGGAACTGAAGCTTTCTTT,CASSSTRDRGTEAFF
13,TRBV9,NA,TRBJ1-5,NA,TGTGCCAGCAGCGTAGCTGGGCACCAGCCCCAGCATTTT,CASSVAGHQPQHF
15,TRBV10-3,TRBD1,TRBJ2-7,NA,TGTGCCATCAGTGATAGGGGACAGCCCCCCTACGAGCAGTACTTC,CAISDRGQPPYEQYF
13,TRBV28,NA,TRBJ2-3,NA,TGTGCCAGCAGTCTCCCAGGAACAGATACGCAGTATTTT,CASSLPGTDTQYF
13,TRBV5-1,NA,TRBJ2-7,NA,TGCGCCAGCAGCTCAAAACAGGTGGACGAGCAGTACTTC,CASSSKQVDEQYF